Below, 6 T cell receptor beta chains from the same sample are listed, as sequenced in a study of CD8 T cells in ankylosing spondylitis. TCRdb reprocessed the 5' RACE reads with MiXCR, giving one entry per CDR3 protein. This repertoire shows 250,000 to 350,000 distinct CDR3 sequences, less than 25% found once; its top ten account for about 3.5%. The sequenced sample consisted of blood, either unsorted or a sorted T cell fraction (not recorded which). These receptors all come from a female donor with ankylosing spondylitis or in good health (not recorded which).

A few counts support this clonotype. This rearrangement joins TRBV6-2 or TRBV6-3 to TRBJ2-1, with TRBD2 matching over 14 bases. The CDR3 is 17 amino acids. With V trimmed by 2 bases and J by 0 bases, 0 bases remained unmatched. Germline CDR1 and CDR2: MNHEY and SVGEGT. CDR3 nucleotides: TGTGCCAGCAGTTACGGGACTAGCGGGAGCTCCTACAATGAGCAGTTCTTC. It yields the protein CASSYGTSGSSYNEQFF.

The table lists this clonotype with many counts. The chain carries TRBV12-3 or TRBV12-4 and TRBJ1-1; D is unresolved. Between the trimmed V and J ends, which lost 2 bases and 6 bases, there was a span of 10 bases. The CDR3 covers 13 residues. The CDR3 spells CASSLLHEAEAFF. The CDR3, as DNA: TGTGCCAGCAGTTTATTGCACGAGGCTGAAGCTTTCTTT.

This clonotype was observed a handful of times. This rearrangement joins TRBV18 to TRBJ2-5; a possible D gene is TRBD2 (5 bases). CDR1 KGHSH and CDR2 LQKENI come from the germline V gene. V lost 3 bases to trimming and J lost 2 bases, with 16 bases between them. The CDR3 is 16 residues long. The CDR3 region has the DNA TGTGCCAGCTCACCCCAGGAAAGTGGACTTCAAGAGACCCAGTACTTC. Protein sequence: CASSPQESGLQETQYF.

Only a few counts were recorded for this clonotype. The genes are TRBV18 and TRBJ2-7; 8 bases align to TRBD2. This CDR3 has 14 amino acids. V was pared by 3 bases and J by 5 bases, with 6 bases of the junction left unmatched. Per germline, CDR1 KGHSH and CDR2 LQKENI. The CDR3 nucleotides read TGTGCCAGCTCACCCAGCGGGAGATGGAACGAGCAGTACTTC. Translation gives CASSPSGRWNEQYF.

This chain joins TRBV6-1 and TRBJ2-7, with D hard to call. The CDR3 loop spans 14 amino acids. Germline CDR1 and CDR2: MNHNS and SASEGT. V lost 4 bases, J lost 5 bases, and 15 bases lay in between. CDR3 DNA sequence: TGTGCCAGCAGTGCGACATACAGAACGGACGAGCAGTACTTC. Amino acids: CASSATYRTDEQYF.

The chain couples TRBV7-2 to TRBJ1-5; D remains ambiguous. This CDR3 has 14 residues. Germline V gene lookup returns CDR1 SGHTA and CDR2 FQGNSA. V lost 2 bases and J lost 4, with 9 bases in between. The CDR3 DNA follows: TGTGCCAGCAGCTTAACGATCCATAATCAGCCCCAGCATTTT. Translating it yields CASSLTIHNQPQHF.